This note documents a single T cell receptor (beta chain) sequence. Trimming took off 6 bases at V and 3 bases at J, with 18 bases between the two ends. The CDR3 runs to 15 residues. Germline values: CDR1 DFQATT, CDR2 SNEGSKA (reference sequence). This specimen comes from a study of CD8 T cells in Susac syndrome. 0.5 to 1 ug RNA was reverse transcribed with random hexamers. TCRdb recomputed calls from the immunoSEQ multiplex PCR reads with MiXCR, one row per CDR3 protein. The sample consists of under 200,000 distinct CDR3 sequences, 85% to 95% of them appearing once. The rearrangement uses TRBV20-1 and TRBJ1-3; no definite D call. The receptor was isolated from a human donor with Susac syndrome. The material sequenced was CD8+ T cells from PBMCs. The CDR3 protein is CSAPDARRSGNTIYF. CDR3 nucleotide sequence: TGCAGTGCCCCGGACGCCCGACGAAGTGGAAACACCATATATTTT.